The 9 T cell receptor beta chains presented below share a single source sample, sequenced in a study of early T cells in non-severe SARS-CoV-2 infection. MiXCR was run by TCRdb on the 5' RACE reads, yielding one entry per CDR3 protein. The repertoire holds 45,000 to 60,000 distinct CDR3 sequences, with approximately 10% as singletons. Specimen: whole blood, collected at baseline. The source is an adult who was a healthcare worker with PCR-confirmed SARS-CoV-2 infection or an uninfected control (not recorded which).

This clonotype was seen a few times. The chain employs TRBV5-1 and TRBJ2-5; perhaps D is TRBD1 or TRBD2 (5 bases each). V lost 3 bases, J lost 4 bases, and 16 bases lay in between. Germline V lookup: CDR1 SGHRS, CDR2 YFSETQ. The CDR3 runs 15 residues. CDR3 loop: CASSWAGDGAETQYF. CDR3 in DNA: TGCGCCAGCAGCTGGGCTGGGGACGGGGCAGAGACCCAGTACTTC.

The rearrangement links TRBV27 to TRBJ2-7; D might be TRBD2 (6 bases). The CDR3 is made up of 12 amino acids. Germline V CDR1 and CDR2: MNHEY, SMNVEV (reference sequence). With 8 bases removed from V and 5 bases from J, the gap between germline ends came to 13 bases. The CDR3 loop reads CASGYWGDEQYF. CDR3 DNA sequence: TGTGCCAGCGGATACTGGGGGGACGAGCAGTACTTC.

This clonotype was counted between two and nine times. V and J are TRBV10-2 and TRBJ2-1; a weak D match, TRBD1 (6 bases). The CDR3 covers 15 residues. Germline values: CDR1 WSHSY, CDR2 SAAADI. Trimming cost V 3 bases and J 6 bases, with 15 bases left between them. The CDR3 DNA reads TGCGCCAGCAGTGATAGGCAGGGGACCATCAATGAGCAGTTCTTC. Its translation: CASSDRQGTINEQFF.

The J gene is TRBJ2-1, the V gene TRBV7-8; tentatively, D is TRBD2 (6 bases). The CDR3 covers 12 residues. Germline V gives CDR1 SGHVS, CDR2 FQNEAQ. Trimming took off 3 bases at V and 8 bases at J, with 8 bases between the two ends. The CDR3 DNA reads as TGTGCCAGCAGCTTGGCTAGCGATGAGCAGTTCTTC. Its translation is CASSLASDEQFF.

A few counts support this clonotype. The rearrangement uses TRBV10-2 and TRBJ2-3; 7 nucleotides match TRBD2. This CDR3 is built from 13 residues. V dropped 7 bases and J dropped 4; count of bases not matched to a gene: 5. The germline CDR1 and CDR2 sequences are WSHSY and SAAADI. CDR3 bases: TGCGCCAGCAAGACTAGCCGGGCAGATACGCAGTATTTT. It specifies CASKTSRADTQYF.

This clonotype was counted at least ten times. The J gene is TRBJ2-6, the V gene TRBV7-3; D may be TRBD2 (6 bases). This CDR3 is 16 amino acids long. The V gene lost 4 bases and the J gene lost 2 bases, with 12 bases spanning the gap. Germline V gives CDR1 SGHTA, CDR2 FQGTGA. As DNA, the CDR3 is TGTGCCAGCAGCTACCGGACTACCGCTGGGGCCAACGTCCTGACTTTC. Its protein is CASSYRTTAGANVLTF. The variable domain in full, completed from reference TRBV7-3 and TRBJ2-6, reads GAGVSQTPSNKVTEKGKYVELRCDPISGHTALYWYRQSLGQGPEFLIYFQGTGAADDSGLPNDRFFAVRPEGSVSTLKIQRTERGDSAVYLCASSYRTTAGANVLTFGAGSRLTVL.

The chain is built from TRBV19 and TRBJ2-7, with D possibly TRBD2 on 5 matching bases. In germline, CDR1 is LNHDA, CDR2 SQIVND (reference sequence). The CDR3 loop spans 14 amino acids. The V gene lost 3 bases and the J gene lost 2 bases, with 11 bases spanning the gap. The CDR3: CASSMRAVPYEQYF. CDR3 nucleotides: TGTGCCAGTAGTATGCGGGCCGTTCCCTACGAGCAGTACTTC. The full variable domain, completed using reference TRBV19 and TRBJ2-7, is DGGITQSPKYLFRKEGQNVTLSCEQNLNHDAMYWYRQDPGQGLRLIYYSQIVNDFQKGDIAEGYSVSREKKESFPLTVTSAQKNPTAFYLCASSMRAVPYEQYFGPGTRLTVT.

The chain uses TRBV7-2 and TRBJ1-5; D perhaps matches TRBD1 (5 bases). The V gene's germline CDR1 is SGHTA and CDR2 FQGNSA. Trimming removed 3 bases at V and 6 bases at J, with 15 bases between. The CDR3 totals 15 residues. The chain's CDR3 is CASSFLAGSPQPQHF. The CDR3 DNA reads TGTGCCAGCAGCTTTTTGGCAGGGTCCCCTCAGCCCCAGCATTTT.

There are many counts of this clonotype. This chain connects TRBV6-6 to TRBJ1-5; D uncertain. The V gene lost 8 bases and the J gene lost 7 bases, with 18 bases spanning the gap. This CDR3 has 14 amino acids. The germline V gene has CDR1 MNHNY and CDR2 SVGAGI (reference sequence). CDR3 sequence: CASSIYQPNQPQHF. The CDR3 bases are TGTGCCAGCTCGATCTACCAACCGAACCAGCCCCAGCATTTT.